The 19 T cell receptor beta chains below all came from one sample that was sequenced in a study of cytomegalovirus exposure and HLA in healthy donors. The PCR made use of 60 Vbeta and 13 Jbeta primers. Profiled with immunoSEQ multiplex PCR; TCRdb holds only in-frame clones, not every one. The data show over 150,000 clones, with approximately 80% seen just once and about 13% held by the top ten. Sequences were obtained from PBMCs. The origin of the receptors is a young man in good health and CMV-seropositive.

V and J are TRBV7-8 and TRBJ1-2; TRBD1 aligns across 7 bases. V gave up 4 bases and J gave up 1 base; unmatched junction bases: 3. This CDR3 has 14 amino acids. Germline V gene data show CDR1 as SGHVS and CDR2 as FQNEAQ. The CDR3 is CASSYGTVNYGYTF. As DNA, the CDR3 is TGTGCCAGCAGCTACGGGACAGTTAACTATGGCTACACCTTC.

The chain links TRBV27 to TRBJ2-7, with TRBD1 matching 7 bases. The CDR3 has 14 amino acids. The germline V gene encodes CDR1 MNHEY and CDR2 SMNVEV (reference sequence). The J segment lost 6 bases and the V segment lost 6 bases, leaving 11 bases of the junction unmatched. CDR3 loop: CASRTGTEICEQYF. DNA for the CDR3: TGTGCCAGCAGGACCGGGACAGAGATTTGCGAGCAGTACTTC.

This sequence joins TRBV7-3 and TRBJ2-6, with 10 bases that match TRBD1. CDR1 is SGHTA, CDR2 FQGTGA, per germline. The CDR3 contains 20 residues. J lost 3 bases, V lost 5 bases, and 16 bases had no gene match. In DNA, the CDR3 is TGTGCCAGCAGCCCAAAACGGGGACAGGGGCTTTTTGTTGGGGCCAACGTCCTGACTTTC. Translated, it gives CASSPKRGQGLFVGANVLTF.

The chain carries TRBV5-1 and TRBJ2-1; 11 bases are a match to TRBD2. The CDR3 sequence is 14 residues long. Germline CDR1 and CDR2: SGHRS and YFSETQ. V dropped 2 bases and J dropped 10; count of bases not matched to a gene: 5. DNA for the CDR3: TGCGCCAGCAGCTTTAGCGGGAGGGGATTGGAGCAGTTCTTC. Its translation: CASSFSGRGLEQFF.

The chain's CDR3 is CASSSQRERRETQYF. CDR3 coding DNA: TGTGCCAGCAGCTCACAGCGGGAGCGAAGGGAGACCCAGTACTTC. The rearrangement links TRBV7-2 to TRBJ2-5; the match to TRBD2 covers 8 bases. Germline loops: CDR1 SGHTA, CDR2 FQGNSA. Trimming cost V 4 bases and J 5 bases; bases outside gene matches: 9. The CDR3 covers 15 residues.

This clone was seen only a few times. This same CDR3 is encoded by further DNA sequences in the sample. The chain uses TRBV5-4 and TRBJ2-7; 8 bases align to TRBD1. The trim removed 3 bases at V and 2 bases at J, leaving 7 bases unmatched. This CDR3 comprises 15 residues. CDR1 is SGHNT and CDR2 is YYREEE in the germline V gene (reference sequence). The CDR3 DNA follows: TGTGCCAGCAGCTCCCCGGGACAGGAGACCTACGAGCAGTACTTC. It is translated as CASSSPGQETYEQYF. Together with reference TRBV5-4 and TRBJ2-7, the CDR3 gives the full variable domain: ETGVTQSPTHLIKTRGQQVTLRCSSQSGHNTVSWYQQALGQGPQFIFQYYREEENGRGNFPPRFSGLQFPNYSSELNVNALELDDSALYLCASSSPGQETYEQYFGPGTRLTVT.

V is TRBV7-9 and J is TRBJ2-3; D remains ambiguous. Germline assignment: CDR1 SEHNR and CDR2 FQNEAQ (reference sequence). The CDR3 loop spans 16 amino acids. Trimming removed 5 bases from V and 0 bases from J, with 15 bases in between. CDR3 in DNA: TGTGCCAGCAGCCCCCCGCTCCGCTACAGCACAGATACGCAGTATTTT. Translation gives CASSPPLRYSTDTQYF.

This sequence joins TRBV27 and TRBJ2-1, with 10 bases that match TRBD1. This CDR3 region has 15 residues. Germline values: CDR1 MNHEY, CDR2 SMNVEV (reference sequence). With 3 bases clipped from V and 4 bases from J, the junction kept 3 bases outside the gene matches. Here the CDR3 DNA reads TGTGCCAGCAGTTTTGGACAGGGGGGATACAATGAGCAGTTCTTC. This encodes CASSFGQGGYNEQFF.

This clone was counted only a few times. The chain is built from TRBV4-2 and TRBJ1-1, with D possibly matching TRBD1 (6 bases). The CDR3 has 16 amino acids. V was pared by 0 bases and J by 5 bases, with 16 bases between. Looked up from germline, CDR1 is LGHNA and CDR2 is YNFKEQ. The CDR3 nucleotides read TGTGCCAGCAGCCAAGATCCCCGAGTGAGGGGGACTGAAGCTTTCTTT. Translation: CASSQDPRVRGTEAFF.

Notes on this clone: Germline is not matched at one junction end, which may reflect a read error. V is TRBV7-9 and J is TRBJ1-1; maybe TRBD1 (6 bases). This CDR3 is built from 17 residues. Germline V gives CDR1 SEHNR, CDR2 FQNEAQ (reference sequence). CDR3 sequence reads: CSSSPPDRLKMNTEAFF. In DNA form, the CDR3 reads TGTTCCAGCAGCCCCCCGGACAGATTGAAGATGAACACTGAAGCTTTCTTT.

This chain uses TRBV28 with TRBJ1-4; 7 positions match TRBD1. Germline trimming cut 2 bases from V and 4 bases from J; bases unmatched to any gene: 4. The CDR3 covers 15 residues. The germline V gene has CDR1 MDHEN and CDR2 SYDVKM. The CDR3 DNA sequence: TGTGCCAGCAGTTTACCACAGGGGCATAATGAAAAACTGTTTTTT. Amino acids: CASSLPQGHNEKLFF.

The rearrangement uses TRBV28 and TRBJ1-2; TRBD1 agrees at 8 bases. CDR1 is MDHEN and CDR2 is SYDVKM in the germline V gene. This CDR3 spans 13 amino acids. V lost 9 bases to trimming and J lost 6 bases; unmatched junction nucleotides: 9. The CDR3 region is CASRRTGKDGYTF. CDR3 bases: TGTGCCAGTAGGAGGACAGGGAAAGATGGCTACACCTTC.

This clone was picked up a small number of times. V gene TRBV28 combines with J gene TRBJ1-2; maybe TRBD1 (6 bases). Per the germline V gene, CDR1 is MDHEN and CDR2 is SYDVKM. The V and J ends lost 7 bases and 4 bases respectively, with 19 bases between them. This CDR3 comprises 15 residues. The CDR3 protein is CASTPSRGGSYGYTF. The DNA for the CDR3 is TGTGCCAGCACCCCTTCACGGGGGGGCAGCTATGGCTACACCTTC.

V gene TRBV28 combines with J gene TRBJ2-2; tentative D call: TRBD2 (5 bases). The CDR3 contains 14 residues. CDR1 is MDHEN, CDR2 SYDVKM, per germline. V dropped 7 bases and J dropped 1 base, with 10 bases sitting between them. The CDR3 spells CASIPSLNTGELFF. For the CDR3, the DNA is TGTGCCAGCATACCTAGCCTGAACACCGGGGAGCTGTTTTTT.

This rearrangement joins TRBV30 to TRBJ2-5; a possible D gene is TRBD2 (7 bases). Trimming took off 0 bases at V and 4 bases at J, with 9 bases between the two ends. The CDR3 loop spans 13 amino acids. CDR1 and CDR2 (germline): GTSNPN, SVGIG (reference sequence). CDR3 bases: TGTGCCTGGAGTGTGGGAGGGGGAGAGACCCAGTACTTC. Its protein is CAWSVGGGETQYF.

This chain joins TRBV7-2 and TRBJ2-4; TRBD1 aligns across 7 bases. The CDR3 extends over 14 amino acids. V was clipped by 1 base and J by 13 bases; unmatched bases: 10. Germline lookup yields CDR1 SGHTA and CDR2 FQGNSA. Here the CDR3 reads CASSLGGGRVGQYF. CDR3 nucleotide sequence: TGTGCCAGCAGCTTAGGAGGGGGCAGGGTGGGACAGTACTTC.

This chain uses TRBV15 with TRBJ2-7; TRBD1 agrees at 9 bases. CDR1 is LNHNV, CDR2 YYDKDF, per germline (reference sequence). Trimming removed 2 bases from V and 5 bases from J; junction bases left unmatched: 10. There are 16 residues in the CDR3. Here the CDR3 DNA reads TGTGCCACCAGCAGAACCGGGACAGGGCTAATCCACGAGCAGTACTTC. Translation gives CATSRTGTGLIHEQYF.

The rearrangement links TRBV11-2 to TRBJ2-3; D perhaps matches TRBD1 (5 bases). There are 14 residues in the CDR3. Trimming stripped 2 bases from V and 5 bases from J, with 11 bases between. Looked up from germline, CDR1 is SGHAT and CDR2 is FQNNGV. Written as DNA, the CDR3 is TGTGCCAGCAGCTTATCGCCTAGGGGAGATACGCAGTATTTT. Its protein product is CASSLSPRGDTQYF. The whole variable domain, remainder taken from reference TRBV11-2 and TRBJ2-3, is EAGVAQSPRYKIIEKRQSVAFWCNPISGHATLYWYQQILGQGPKLLIQFQNNGVVDDSQLPKDRFSAERLKGVDSTLKIQPAKLEDSAVYLCASSLSPRGDTQYFGPGTRLTVL.

The chain carries TRBV25-1 and TRBJ2-7; D possibly corresponds to TRBD2 (6 bases). CDR1 and CDR2 from the germline V gene are MGHDK and SYGVNS. CDR3 size: 16 residues. V lost 6 bases and J lost 1, with 19 bases in between. For the CDR3, the DNA is TGTGCCAGCAGAGACCCCACGGGAGATTCGTCCTACGAGCAGTACTTC. Its translation is CASRDPTGDSSYEQYF.